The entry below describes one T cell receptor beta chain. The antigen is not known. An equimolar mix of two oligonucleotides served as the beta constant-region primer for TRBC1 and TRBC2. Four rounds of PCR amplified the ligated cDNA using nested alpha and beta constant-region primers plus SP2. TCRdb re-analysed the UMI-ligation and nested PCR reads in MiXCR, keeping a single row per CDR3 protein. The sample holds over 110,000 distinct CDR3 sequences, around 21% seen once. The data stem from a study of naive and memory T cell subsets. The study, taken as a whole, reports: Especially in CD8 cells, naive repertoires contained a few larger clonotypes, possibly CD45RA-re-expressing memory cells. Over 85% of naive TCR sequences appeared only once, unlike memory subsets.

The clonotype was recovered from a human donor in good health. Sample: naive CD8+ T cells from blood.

In DNA, the CDR3 is TGTGCCAGCAGTTTCCCGACAGGGTCGGGGAACACTGAAGCTTTCTTT. Its protein product is CASSFPTGSGNTEAFF. The chain is built from TRBV28 and TRBJ1-1, with TRBD1 matching over 7 bases. The length of the CDR3 is 16 residues. The V gene's germline CDR1 is MDHEN and CDR2 SYDVKM. The trim removed 3 bases at V and 1 base at J, leaving 8 bases unmatched. The whole variable domain, remainder taken from reference TRBV28 and TRBJ1-1, is DVKVTQSSRYLVKRTGEKVFLECVQDMDHENMFWYRQDPGLGLRLIYFSYDVKMKEKGDIPEGYSVSREKKERFSLILESASTNQTSMYLCASSFPTGSGNTEAFFGQGTRLTVV.